The clone carrying this T cell receptor (beta chain) was seen just once. This CDR3 has 16 amino acids. CDR1 is MNHNS, CDR2 SASEGT, per germline. V lost 3 bases and J 6 bases, leaving 17 bases between the germline ends. The data originate from a study of blood T cell repertoires in COVID-19. Clones were read by immunoSEQ multiplex PCR, and TCRdb kept only the in-frame ones, dropping some. The data hold 100,000 or so clones, with around 83% observed a single time. This rearrangement joins TRBV6-1 to TRBJ2-2, with a tentative D call TRBD1 (5 bases). Sequences were obtained from peripheral blood. The TCR was taken from a human donor in a cohort sampled during active COVID-19. The CDR3 sequence is CASSDTPAGIPGELFF. The CDR3, as DNA: TGTGCCAGCAGTGACACTCCGGCAGGGATCCCCGGGGAGCTGTTTTTT.